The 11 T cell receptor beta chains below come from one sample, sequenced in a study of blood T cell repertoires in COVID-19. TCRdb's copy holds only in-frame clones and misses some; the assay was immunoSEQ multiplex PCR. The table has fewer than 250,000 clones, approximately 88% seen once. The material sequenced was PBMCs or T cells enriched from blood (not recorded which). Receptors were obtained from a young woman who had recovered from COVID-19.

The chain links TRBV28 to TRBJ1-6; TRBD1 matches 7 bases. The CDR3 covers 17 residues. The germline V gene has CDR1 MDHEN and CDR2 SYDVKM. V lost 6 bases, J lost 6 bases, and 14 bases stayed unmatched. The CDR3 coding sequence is TGTGCCAGCAGCCCACCGACTGGGACAGAAACTAATTCACCCCTCCACTTT. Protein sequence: CASSPPTGTETNSPLHF.

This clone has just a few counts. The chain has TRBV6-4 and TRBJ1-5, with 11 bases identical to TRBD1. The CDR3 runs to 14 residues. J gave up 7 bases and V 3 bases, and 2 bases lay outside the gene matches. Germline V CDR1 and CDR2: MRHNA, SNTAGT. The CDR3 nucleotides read TGTGCCAGCAGTGAAGGACAGGGGGCGCAGCCCCAGCATTTT. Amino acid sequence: CASSEGQGAQPQHF.

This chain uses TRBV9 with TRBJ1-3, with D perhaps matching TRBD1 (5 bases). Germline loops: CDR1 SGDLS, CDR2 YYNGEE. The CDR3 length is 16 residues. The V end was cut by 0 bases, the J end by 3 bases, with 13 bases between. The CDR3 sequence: CASSVARAIGGNTIYF. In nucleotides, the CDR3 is TGTGCCAGCAGCGTAGCCAGGGCGATCGGTGGAAACACCATATATTTT.

The CDR3 coding sequence is TGTGCCAGCAGCTCGACAGTTATCCAAGAGACCCAGTACTTC. The encoded protein is CASSSTVIQETQYF. J is TRBJ2-5 and V is TRBV5-6, with D perhaps matching TRBD1 (5 bases). This CDR3 has 14 amino acids. The V end lost 3 bases, the J end lost 1 base, and 10 bases lay between the germline ends. Looked up from germline, CDR1 is SGHDT and CDR2 is YYEEEE.

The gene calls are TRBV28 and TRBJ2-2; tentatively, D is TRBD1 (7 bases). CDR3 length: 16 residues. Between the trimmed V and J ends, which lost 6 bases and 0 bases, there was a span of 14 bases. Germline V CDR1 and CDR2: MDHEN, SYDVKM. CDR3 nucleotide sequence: TGTGCCAGCAGACCCGCGGGACAGACGAACACCGGGGAGCTGTTTTTT. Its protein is CASRPAGQTNTGELFF. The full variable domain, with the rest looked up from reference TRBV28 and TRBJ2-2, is DVKVTQSSRYLVKRTGEKVFLECVQDMDHENMFWYRQDPGLGLRLIYFSYDVKMKEKGDIPEGYSVSREKKERFSLILESASTNQTSMYLCASRPAGQTNTGELFFGEGSRLTVL.

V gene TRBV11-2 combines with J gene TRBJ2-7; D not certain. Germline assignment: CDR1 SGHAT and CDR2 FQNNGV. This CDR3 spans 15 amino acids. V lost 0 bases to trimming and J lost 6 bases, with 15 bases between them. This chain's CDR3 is CASSLESIVHLEQYF. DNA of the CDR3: TGTGCCAGCAGCTTAGAATCTATAGTGCACCTCGAGCAGTACTTC.

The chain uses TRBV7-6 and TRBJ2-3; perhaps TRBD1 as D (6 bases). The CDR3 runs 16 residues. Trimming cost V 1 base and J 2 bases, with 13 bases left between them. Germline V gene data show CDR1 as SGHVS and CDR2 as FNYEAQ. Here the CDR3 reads CASSLGAWTATDTQYF. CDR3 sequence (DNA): TGTGCCAGCAGCTTAGGGGCCTGGACAGCCACAGATACGCAGTATTTT.

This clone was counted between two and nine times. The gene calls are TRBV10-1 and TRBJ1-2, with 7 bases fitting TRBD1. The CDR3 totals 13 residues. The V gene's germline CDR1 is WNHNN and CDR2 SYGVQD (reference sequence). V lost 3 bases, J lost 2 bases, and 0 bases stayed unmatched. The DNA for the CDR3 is TGCGCCAGCAGTGACAGGGGGAACTATGGCTACACCTTC. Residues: CASSDRGNYGYTF.

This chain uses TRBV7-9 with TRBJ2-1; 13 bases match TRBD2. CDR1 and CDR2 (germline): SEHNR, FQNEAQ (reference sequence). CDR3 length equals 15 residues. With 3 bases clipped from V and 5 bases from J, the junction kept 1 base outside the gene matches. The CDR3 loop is CASSLGLAGNNEQFF. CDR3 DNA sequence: TGTGCCAGCAGCTTGGGACTAGCGGGAAACAATGAGCAGTTCTTC. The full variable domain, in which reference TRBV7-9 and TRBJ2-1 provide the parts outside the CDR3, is DTGVSQNPRHKITKRGQNVTFRCDPISEHNRLYWYRQTLGQGPEFLTYFQNEAQLEKSRLLSDRFSAERPKGSFSTLEIQRTEQGDSAMYLCASSLGLAGNNEQFFGPGTRLTVL.

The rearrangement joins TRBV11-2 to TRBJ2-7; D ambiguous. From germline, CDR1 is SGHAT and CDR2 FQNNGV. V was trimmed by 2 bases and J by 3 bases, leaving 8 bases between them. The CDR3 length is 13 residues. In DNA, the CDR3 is TGTGCCAGCAGCTTAAGACTGCACTACGAGCAGTACTTC. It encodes CASSLRLHYEQYF.

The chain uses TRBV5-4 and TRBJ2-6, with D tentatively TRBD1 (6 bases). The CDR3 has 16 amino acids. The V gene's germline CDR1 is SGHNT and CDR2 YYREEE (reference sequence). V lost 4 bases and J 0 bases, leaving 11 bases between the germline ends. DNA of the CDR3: TGTGCCAGCAGCCCGAGACAGGTCTCTGGGGCCAACGTCCTGACTTTC. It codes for CASSPRQVSGANVLTF.